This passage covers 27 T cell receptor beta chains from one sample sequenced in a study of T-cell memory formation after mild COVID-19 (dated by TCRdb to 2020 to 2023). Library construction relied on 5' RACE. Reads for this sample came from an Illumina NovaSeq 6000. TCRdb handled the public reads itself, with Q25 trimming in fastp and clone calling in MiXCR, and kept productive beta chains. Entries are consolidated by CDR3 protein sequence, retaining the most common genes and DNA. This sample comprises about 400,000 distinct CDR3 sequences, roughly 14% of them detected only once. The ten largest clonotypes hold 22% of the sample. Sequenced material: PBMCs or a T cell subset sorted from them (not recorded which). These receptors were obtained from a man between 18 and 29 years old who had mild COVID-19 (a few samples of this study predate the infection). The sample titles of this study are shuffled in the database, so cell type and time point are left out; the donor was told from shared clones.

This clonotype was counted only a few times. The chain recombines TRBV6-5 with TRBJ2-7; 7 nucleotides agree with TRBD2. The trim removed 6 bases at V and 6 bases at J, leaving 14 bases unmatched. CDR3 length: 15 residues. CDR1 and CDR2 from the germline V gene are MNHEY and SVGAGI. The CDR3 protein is CASRSTGLREVEQYV. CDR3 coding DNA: TGTGCCAGCAGATCAACCGGGCTCCGGGAGGTCGAGCAGTACGTC.

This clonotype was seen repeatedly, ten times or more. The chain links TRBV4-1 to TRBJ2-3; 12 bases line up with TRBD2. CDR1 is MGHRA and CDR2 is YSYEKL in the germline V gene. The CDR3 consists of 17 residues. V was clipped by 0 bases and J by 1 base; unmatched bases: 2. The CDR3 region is CASSQDWTSGGTDTQYF. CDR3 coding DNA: TGCGCCAGCAGCCAAGATTGGACTAGCGGGGGCACAGATACGCAGTATTTT.

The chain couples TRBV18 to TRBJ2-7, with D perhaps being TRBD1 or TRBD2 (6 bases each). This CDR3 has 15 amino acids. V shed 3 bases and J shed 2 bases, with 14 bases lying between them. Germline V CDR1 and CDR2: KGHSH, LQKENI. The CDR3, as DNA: TGTGCCAGCTCACCGGGGGGCGAAAGGGCCTACGAGCAGTACGTC. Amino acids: CASSPGGERAYEQYV.

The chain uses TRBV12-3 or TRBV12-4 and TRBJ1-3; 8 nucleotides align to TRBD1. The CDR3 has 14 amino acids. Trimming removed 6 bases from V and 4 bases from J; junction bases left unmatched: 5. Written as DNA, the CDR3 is TGTGCCAGCAGCCCGACAGGGGACGGAAACACCATATATTTT. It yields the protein CASSPTGDGNTIYF.

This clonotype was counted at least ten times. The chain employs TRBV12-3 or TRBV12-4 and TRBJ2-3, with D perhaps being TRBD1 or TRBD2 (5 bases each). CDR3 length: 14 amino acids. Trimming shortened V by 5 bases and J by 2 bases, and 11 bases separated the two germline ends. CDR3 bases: TGTGCCAGCAGTAGAGAGGGGACCACAGATACGCAGTATTTT. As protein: CASSREGTTDTQYF.

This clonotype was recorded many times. The CDR3, as DNA: TGCGCCAGCAGCTTGTGGGCAGGTGCTACCTACGAGCAGTACGTC. Residues: CASSLWAGATYEQYV. The chain employs TRBV5-1 and TRBJ2-7; the D is unclear. Germline V lookup: CDR1 SGHRS, CDR2 YFSETQ. CDR3 length: 15 amino acids. The V gene lost 1 base and the J gene lost 2 bases, with 13 bases spanning the gap.

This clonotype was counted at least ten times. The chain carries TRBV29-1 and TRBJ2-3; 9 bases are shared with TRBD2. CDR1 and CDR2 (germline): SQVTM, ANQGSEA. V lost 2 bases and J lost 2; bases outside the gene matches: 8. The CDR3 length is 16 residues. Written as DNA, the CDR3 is TGCAGCGTTGAACCGACTAGCGGCTTGAACACAGATACGCAGTATTTT. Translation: CSVEPTSGLNTDTQYF.

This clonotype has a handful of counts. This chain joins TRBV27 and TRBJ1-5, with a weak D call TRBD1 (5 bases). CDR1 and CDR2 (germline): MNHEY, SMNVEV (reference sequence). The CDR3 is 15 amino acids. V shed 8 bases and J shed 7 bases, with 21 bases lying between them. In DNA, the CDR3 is TGTGCCAGCCCCCCTCGTCCAGGGTTAGGGCAGCCCCAGCATTTT. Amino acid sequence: CASPPRPGLGQPQHF.

CDR3 sequence (DNA): TGTGCCAGCAGTGAAACTAGCGGGGGCGAGACCCAGTACTTC. Its protein product is CASSETSGGETQYF. J is TRBJ2-5 and V is TRBV6-1; 11 bases fit TRBD2. The CDR3 extends over 14 amino acids. J gave up 5 bases and V 2 bases, and 1 base lay outside the gene matches. Germline CDR1 reads MNHNS; CDR2 reads SASEGT.

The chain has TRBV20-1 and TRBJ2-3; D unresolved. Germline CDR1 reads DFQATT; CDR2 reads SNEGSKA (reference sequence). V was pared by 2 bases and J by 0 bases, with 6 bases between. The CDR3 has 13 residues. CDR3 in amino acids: CSARWGSTDTQYF. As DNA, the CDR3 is TGCAGTGCTAGATGGGGTAGCACAGATACGCAGTATTTT.

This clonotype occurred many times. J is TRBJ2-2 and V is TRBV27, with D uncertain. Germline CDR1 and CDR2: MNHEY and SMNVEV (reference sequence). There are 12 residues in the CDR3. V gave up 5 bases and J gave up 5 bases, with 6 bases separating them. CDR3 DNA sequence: TGTGCCAGCAGTCTCCCTACCGGGGAGCTGTTTTTT. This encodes CASSLPTGELFF.

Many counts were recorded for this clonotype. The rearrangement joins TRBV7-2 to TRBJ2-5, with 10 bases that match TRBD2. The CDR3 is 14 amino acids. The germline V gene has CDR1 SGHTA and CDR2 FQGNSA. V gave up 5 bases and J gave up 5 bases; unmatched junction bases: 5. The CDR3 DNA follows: TGTGCCAGCAGCACCGGACTAGCGGCGGAGACCCAGTACTTC. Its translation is CASSTGLAAETQYF.

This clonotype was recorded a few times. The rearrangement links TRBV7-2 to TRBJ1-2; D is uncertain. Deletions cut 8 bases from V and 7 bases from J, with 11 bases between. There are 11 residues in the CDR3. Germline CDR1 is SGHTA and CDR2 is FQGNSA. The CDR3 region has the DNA TGTGCCAGCTTAGGGAGTTCTGGCTACACCTTC. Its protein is CASLGSSGYTF.

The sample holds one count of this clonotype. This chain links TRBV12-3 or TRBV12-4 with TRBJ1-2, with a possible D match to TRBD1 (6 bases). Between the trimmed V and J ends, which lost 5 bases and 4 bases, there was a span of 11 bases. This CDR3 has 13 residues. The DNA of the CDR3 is TGTGCCAGCAGTGCAGGGGAAATCTATGGCTACACCTTC. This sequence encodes CASSAGEIYGYTF.

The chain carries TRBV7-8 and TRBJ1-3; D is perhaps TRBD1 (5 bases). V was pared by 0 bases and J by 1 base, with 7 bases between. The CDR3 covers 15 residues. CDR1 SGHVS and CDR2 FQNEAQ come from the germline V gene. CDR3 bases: TGTGCCAGCAGCTTAGCGCCAGGGTCTGGAAACACCATATATTTT. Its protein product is CASSLAPGSGNTIYF.

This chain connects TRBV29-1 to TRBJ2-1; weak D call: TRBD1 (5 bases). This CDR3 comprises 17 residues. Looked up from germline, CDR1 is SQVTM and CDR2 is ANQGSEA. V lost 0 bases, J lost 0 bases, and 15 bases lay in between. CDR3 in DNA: TGCAGCGTTGAAGATCGAAGGGGCGGAAGCTCCTACAATGAGCAGTTCTTC. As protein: CSVEDRRGGSSYNEQFF.

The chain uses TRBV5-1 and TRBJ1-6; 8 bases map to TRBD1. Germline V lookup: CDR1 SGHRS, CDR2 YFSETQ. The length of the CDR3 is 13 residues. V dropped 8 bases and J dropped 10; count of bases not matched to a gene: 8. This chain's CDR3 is CASQDRGGSPLHF. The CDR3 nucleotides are TGCGCCAGTCAAGACAGGGGTGGATCACCCCTCCACTTT.

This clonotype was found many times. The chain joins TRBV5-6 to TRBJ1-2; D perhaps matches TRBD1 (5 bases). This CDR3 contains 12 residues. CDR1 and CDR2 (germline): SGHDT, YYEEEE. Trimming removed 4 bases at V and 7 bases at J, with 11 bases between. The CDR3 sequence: CASSPGGGGYTF. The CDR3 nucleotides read TGTGCCAGCAGCCCCGGGGGAGGTGGCTACACCTTC.

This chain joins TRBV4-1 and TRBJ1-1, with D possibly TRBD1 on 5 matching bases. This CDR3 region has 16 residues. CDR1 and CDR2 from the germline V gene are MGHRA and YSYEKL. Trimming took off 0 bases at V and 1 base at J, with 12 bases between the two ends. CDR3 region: CASSQEAGRTNTEAFF. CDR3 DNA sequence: TGCGCCAGCAGCCAAGAGGCAGGGAGGACGAACACTGAAGCTTTCTTT.

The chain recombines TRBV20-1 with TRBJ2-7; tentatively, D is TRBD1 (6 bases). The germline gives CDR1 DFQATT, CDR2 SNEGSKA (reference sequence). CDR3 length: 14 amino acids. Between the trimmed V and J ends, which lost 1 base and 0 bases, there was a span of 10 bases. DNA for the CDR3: TGCAGTGCTAGAGGAAGGGACAACTCCTACGAGCAGTACTTC. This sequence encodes CSARGRDNSYEQYF.

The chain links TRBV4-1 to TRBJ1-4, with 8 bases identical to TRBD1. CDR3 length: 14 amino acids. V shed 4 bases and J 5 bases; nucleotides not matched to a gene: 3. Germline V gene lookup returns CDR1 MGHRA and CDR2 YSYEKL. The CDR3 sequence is CASSRDRLNEKLFF. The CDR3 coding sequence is TGCGCCAGCAGCCGGGACAGGCTAAATGAAAAACTGTTTTTT.

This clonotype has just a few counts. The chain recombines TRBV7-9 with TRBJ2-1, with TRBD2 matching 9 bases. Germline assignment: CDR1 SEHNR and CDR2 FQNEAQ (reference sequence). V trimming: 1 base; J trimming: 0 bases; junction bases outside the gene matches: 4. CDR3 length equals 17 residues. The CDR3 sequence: CASSLGSGGNSYNEQFF. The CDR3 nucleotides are TGTGCCAGCAGCTTAGGTAGCGGGGGAAACTCCTACAATGAGCAGTTCTTC.

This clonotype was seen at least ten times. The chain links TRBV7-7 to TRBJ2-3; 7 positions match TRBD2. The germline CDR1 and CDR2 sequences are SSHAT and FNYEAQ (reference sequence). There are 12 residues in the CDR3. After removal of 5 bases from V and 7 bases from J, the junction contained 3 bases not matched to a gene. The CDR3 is CASSPGGYTQYF. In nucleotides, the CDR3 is TGTGCCAGCAGCCCGGGGGGTTATACGCAGTATTTT.

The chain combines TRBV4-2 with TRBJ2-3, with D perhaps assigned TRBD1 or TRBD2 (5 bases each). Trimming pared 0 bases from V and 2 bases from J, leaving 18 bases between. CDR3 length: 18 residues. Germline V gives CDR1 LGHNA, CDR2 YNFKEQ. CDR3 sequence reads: CASSQEGTLGGNTDTQYF. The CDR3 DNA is TGTGCCAGCAGCCAAGAAGGGACCCTAGGCGGTAACACAGATACGCAGTATTTT.

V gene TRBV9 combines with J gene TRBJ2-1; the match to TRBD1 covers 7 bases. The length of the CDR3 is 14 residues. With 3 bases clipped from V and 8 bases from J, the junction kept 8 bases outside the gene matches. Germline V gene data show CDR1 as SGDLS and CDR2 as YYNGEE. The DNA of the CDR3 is TGTGCCAGCAGCGCGAGACAGGGCGCCCATGAGCAGTTCTTC. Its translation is CASSARQGAHEQFF.

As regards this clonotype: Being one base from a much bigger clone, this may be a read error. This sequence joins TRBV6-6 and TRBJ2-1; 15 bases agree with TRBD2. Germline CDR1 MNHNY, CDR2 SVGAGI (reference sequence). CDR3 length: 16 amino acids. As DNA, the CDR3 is TGTGCCAGCACCCACGGCGGACTAGCGGGGGGGGGTGAGCAGTTATTC. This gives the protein CASTHGGLAGGGEQLF.

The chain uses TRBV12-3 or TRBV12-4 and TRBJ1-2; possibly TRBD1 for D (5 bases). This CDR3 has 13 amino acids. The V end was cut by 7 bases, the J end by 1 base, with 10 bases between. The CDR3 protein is CASTRGDNYGYTF. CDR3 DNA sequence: TGTGCCAGCACCAGAGGGGATAACTATGGCTACACCTTC.